The source of this T cell receptor (beta chain) is a study of identifying expanded T cells in peripheral blood. Whole-study results and caveats: Approximately two-week clone count variance significantly increased as total template count grew. Differentially abundant clones: roughly 1.3 between replicates, about 16 at about 13 days, roughly 18 at four.

Remarks on this clone: Its antigen remains unknown.

Collection occurred without any documented infections or immune events in donors. The repertoire was sequenced with immunoSEQ multiplex PCR; TCRdb's copy has only in-frame clones and lacks some. The repertoire holds more than 75,000 clones, with about 88% as singletons. Looked up from germline, CDR1 is SGHTA and CDR2 is FQGNSA. The CDR3 extends over 16 amino acids. Trimming shortened V by 2 bases and J by 4 bases, and 15 bases separated the two germline ends. The sample comprised blood. The rearrangement links TRBV7-2 to TRBJ2-1; TRBD2 is a possible D gene (6 bases). This receptor was taken from a person aged 18-69 years in good health. Here the CDR3 DNA reads TGTGCCAGCAGCTTATTGGCGGGACCGCCTTACAATGAGCAGTTCTTC. Protein sequence: CASSLLAGPPYNEQFF.